This T cell receptor beta chain was captured in a study of memory B cells and T cells in multiple sclerosis. Trimming took 3 bases from V and 10 from J, leaving 7 bases between them. Germline CDR1 reads MDHEN; CDR2 reads SYDVKM. The CDR3 is 12 residues long. Separate sequencing covered autoproliferating (CFSE-dim) and non-proliferating (CFSE-high) T cells from stimulus-free culture. Pooled replicate wells came from approximately 5x10^7 CFSE-labeled PBMCs cultured approximately seven days without stimulus. A note on this clone: Its antigen is as yet unknown.

Clones were read by immunoSEQ multiplex PCR, and TCRdb kept only the in-frame ones, dropping some. Found here are roughly 30,000 clones, more than 75% of them singletons; the top ten hold roughly 2.6%. This receptor was obtained from a human donor with multiple sclerosis. The sequencing sample was made of PBMCs from blood kept in culture. The J gene is TRBJ1-6, the V gene TRBV28; D gene uncertain. The CDR3 bases are TGTGCCAGCAGTTTTGCGAGGTCACCCCTCCACTTT. Translation gives CASSFARSPLHF.